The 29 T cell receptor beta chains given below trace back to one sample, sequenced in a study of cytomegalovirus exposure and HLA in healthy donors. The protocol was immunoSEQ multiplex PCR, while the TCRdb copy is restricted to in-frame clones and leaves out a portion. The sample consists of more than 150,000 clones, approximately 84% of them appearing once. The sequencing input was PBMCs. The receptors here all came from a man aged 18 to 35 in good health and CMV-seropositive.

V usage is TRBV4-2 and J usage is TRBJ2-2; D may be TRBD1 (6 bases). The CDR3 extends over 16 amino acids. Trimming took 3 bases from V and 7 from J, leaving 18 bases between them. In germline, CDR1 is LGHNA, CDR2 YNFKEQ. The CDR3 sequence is CASSHPGVGDLGELFF. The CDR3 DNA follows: TGTGCCAGCAGCCACCCAGGGGTTGGGGATCTCGGGGAGCTGTTTTTT.

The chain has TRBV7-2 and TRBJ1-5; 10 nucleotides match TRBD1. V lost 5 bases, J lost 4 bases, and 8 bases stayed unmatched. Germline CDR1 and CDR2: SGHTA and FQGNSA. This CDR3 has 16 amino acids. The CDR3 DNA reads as TGTGCCAGCAGCCCCGGACAGGGGGGTCGAAATCAGCCCCAGCATTTT. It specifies CASSPGQGGRNQPQHF.

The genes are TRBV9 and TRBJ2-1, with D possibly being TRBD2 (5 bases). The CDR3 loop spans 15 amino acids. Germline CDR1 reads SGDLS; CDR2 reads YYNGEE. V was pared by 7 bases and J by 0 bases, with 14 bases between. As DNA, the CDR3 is TGTGCCAGCGGCGGACTGGGGAGCTCCTACAATGAGCAGTTCTTC. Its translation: CASGGLGSSYNEQFF.

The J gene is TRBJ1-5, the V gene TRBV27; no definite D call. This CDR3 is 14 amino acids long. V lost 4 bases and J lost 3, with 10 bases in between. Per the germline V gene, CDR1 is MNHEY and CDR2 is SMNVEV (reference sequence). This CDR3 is CASSSGSYNQPQHF. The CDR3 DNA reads TGTGCCAGCAGTTCCGGGAGCTACAATCAGCCCCAGCATTTT.

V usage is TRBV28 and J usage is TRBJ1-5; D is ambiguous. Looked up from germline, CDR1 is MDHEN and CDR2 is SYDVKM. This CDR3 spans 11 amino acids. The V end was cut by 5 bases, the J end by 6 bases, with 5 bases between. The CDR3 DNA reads TGTGCCAGCAGTCCCAGTCAGCCCCAGCATTTT. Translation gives CASSPSQPQHF.

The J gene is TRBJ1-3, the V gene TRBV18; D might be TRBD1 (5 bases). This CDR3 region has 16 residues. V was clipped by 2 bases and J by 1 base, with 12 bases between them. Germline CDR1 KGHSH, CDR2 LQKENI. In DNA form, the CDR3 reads TGTGCCAGCTCACCAGAAAAGGGGACTTCTGGAAACACCATATATTTT. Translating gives CASSPEKGTSGNTIYF.

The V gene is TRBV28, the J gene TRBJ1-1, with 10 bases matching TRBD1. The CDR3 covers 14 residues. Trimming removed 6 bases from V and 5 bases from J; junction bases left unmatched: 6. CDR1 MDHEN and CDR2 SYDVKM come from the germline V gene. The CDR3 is CASRPPGQGTEAFF. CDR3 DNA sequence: TGTGCCAGCAGGCCTCCGGGACAGGGGACTGAAGCTTTCTTT.

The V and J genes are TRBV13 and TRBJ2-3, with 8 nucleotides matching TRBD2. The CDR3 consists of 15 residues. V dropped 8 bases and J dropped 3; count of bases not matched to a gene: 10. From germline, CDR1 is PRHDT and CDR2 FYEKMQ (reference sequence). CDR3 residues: CASREVAGRTDTQYF. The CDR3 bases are TGTGCCAGCCGCGAGGTAGCGGGACGGACAGATACGCAGTATTTT.

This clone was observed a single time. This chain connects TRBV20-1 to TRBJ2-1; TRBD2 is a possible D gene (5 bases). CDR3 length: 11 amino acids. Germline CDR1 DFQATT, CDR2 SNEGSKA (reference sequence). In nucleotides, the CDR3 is TGCAGCTTTACTAGCTACAATGAGCAGTTCTTC. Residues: CSFTSYNEQFF.

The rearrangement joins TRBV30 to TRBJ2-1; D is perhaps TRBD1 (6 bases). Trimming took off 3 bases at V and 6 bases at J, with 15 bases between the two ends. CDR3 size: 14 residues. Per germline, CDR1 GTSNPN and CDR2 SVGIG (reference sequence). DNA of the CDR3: TGTGCCTGGAGGGGCATGGACAGAACCAATGAGCAGTTCTTC. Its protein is CAWRGMDRTNEQFF.

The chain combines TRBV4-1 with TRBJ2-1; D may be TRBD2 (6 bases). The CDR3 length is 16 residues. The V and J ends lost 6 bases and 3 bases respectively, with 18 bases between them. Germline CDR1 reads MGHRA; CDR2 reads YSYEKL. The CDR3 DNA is TGCGCCAGCAGGGGACTCCGCGGCAGCCACTACAATGAGCAGTTCTTC. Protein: CASRGLRGSHYNEQFF.

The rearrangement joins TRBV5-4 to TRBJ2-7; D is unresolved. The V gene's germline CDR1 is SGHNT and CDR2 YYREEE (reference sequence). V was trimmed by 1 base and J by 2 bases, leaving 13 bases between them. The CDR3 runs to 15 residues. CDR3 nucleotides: TGTGCCAGCAGCTTGTTTCCGAACGGAGCCTACGAGCAGTACTTC. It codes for CASSLFPNGAYEQYF.

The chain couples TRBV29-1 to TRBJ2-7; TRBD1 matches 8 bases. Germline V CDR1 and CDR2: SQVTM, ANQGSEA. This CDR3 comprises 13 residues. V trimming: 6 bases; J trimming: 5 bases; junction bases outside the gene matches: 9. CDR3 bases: TGCAGCGTCGGCCGGGACAGGAATCACGAGCAGTACTTC. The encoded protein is CSVGRDRNHEQYF.

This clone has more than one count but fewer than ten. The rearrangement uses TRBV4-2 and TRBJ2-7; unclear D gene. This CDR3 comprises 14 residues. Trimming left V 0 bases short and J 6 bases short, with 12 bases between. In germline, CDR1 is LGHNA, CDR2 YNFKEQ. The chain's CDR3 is CASSQDWSESEQYF. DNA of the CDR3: TGTGCCAGCAGCCAAGATTGGTCCGAGAGCGAGCAGTACTTC.

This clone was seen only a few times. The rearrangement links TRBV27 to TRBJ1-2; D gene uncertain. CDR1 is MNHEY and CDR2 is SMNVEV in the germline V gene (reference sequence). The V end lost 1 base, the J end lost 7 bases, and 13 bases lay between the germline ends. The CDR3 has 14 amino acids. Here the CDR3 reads CASSLWSGDAGYTF. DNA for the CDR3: TGTGCCAGCAGTTTATGGTCCGGAGATGCTGGCTACACCTTC.

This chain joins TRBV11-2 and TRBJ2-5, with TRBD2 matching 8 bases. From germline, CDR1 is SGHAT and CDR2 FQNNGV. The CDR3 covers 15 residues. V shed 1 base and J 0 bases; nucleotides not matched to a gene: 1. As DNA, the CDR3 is TGTGCCAGCAGCTTAGCGGGGGGGGACCAAGAGACCCAGTACTTC. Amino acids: CASSLAGGDQETQYF. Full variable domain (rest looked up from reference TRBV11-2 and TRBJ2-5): EAGVAQSPRYKIIEKRQSVAFWCNPISGHATLYWYQQILGQGPKLLIQFQNNGVVDDSQLPKDRFSAERLKGVDSTLKIQPAKLEDSAVYLCASSLAGGDQETQYFGPGTRLLVL.

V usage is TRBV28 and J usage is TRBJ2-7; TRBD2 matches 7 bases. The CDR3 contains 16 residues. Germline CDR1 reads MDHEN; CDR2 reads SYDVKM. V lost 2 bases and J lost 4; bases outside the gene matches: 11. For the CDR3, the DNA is TGTGCCAGCAGTTTAGGCGGTAGCGGGCTGGATTACGAGCAGTACTTC. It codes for CASSLGGSGLDYEQYF. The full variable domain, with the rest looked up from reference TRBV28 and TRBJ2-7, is DVKVTQSSRYLVKRTGEKVFLECVQDMDHENMFWYRQDPGLGLRLIYFSYDVKMKEKGDIPEGYSVSREKKERFSLILESASTNQTSMYLCASSLGGSGLDYEQYFGPGTRLTVT.

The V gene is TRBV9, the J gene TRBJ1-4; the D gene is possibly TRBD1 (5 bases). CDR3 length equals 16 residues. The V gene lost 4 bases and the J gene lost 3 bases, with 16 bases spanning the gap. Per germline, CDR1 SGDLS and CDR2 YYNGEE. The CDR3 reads CASSPSGGVPNEKLFF. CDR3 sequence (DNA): TGTGCCAGCAGCCCTTCCGGGGGGGTTCCTAATGAAAAACTGTTTTTT.

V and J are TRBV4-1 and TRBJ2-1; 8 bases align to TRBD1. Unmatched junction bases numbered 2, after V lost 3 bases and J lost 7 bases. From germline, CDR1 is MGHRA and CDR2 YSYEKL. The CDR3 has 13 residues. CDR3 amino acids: CASSHDRGNEQFF. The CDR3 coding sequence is TGCGCCAGCAGCCACGACAGGGGTAATGAGCAGTTCTTC.

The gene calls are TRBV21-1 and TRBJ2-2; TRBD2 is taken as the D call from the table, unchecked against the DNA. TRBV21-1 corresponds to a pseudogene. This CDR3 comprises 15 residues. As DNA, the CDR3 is TGTGCCAGCAGCAACGGGCTAGCGGGATTGTGGGAGCTGTTTTTT. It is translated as CASSNGLAGLWELFF.

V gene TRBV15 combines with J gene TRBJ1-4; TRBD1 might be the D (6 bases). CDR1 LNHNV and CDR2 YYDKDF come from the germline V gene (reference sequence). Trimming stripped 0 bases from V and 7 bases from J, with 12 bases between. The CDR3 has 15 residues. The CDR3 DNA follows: TGTGCCACCAGCAGAGATCCCGGACAGTTTGAAAAACTGTTTTTT. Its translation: CATSRDPGQFEKLFF.

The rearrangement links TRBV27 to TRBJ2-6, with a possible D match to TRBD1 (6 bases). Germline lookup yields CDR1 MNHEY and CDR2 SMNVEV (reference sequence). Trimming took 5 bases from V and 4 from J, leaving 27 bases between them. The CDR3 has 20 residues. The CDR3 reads CASSRFAITGKSAGANVLTF. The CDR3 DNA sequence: TGTGCCAGCAGTCGCTTCGCGATAACAGGGAAATCTGCGGGGGCCAACGTCCTGACTTTC.

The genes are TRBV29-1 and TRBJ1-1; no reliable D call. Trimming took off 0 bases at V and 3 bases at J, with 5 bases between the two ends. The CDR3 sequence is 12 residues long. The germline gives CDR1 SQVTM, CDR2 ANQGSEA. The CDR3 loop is CSVEERYTEAFF. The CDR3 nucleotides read TGCAGCGTTGAAGAGAGGTACACTGAAGCTTTCTTT.

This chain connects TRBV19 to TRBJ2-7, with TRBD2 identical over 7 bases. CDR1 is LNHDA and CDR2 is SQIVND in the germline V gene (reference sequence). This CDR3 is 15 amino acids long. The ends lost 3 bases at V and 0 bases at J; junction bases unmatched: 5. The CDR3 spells CASSITTSPSYEQYF. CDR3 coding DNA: TGTGCCAGTAGTATCACGACTAGCCCCTCCTACGAGCAGTACTTC. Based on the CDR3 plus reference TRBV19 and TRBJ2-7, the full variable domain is DGGITQSPKYLFRKEGQNVTLSCEQNLNHDAMYWYRQDPGQGLRLIYYSQIVNDFQKGDIAEGYSVSREKKESFPLTVTSAQKNPTAFYLCASSITTSPSYEQYFGPGTRLTVT.

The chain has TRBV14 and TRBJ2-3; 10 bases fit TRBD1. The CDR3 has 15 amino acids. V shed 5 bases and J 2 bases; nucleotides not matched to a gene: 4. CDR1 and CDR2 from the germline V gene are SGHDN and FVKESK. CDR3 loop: CASSSTGGVTDTQYF. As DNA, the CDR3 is TGTGCCAGCAGCTCGACAGGGGGCGTCACAGATACGCAGTATTTT.

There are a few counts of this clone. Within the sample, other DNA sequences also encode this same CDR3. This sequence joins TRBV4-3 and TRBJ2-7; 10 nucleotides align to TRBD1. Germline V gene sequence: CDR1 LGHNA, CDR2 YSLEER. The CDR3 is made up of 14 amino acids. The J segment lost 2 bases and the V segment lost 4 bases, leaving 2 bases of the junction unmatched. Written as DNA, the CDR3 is TGCGCCAGCAGCCCCGGGACAGGGGCCTACGAGCAGTACTTC. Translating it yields CASSPGTGAYEQYF.

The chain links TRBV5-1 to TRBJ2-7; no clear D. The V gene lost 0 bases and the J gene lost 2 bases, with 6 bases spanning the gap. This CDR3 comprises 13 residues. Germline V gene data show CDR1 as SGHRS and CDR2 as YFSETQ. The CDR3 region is CASSLDSTYEQYF. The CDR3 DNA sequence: TGCGCCAGCAGCTTGGACAGCACCTACGAGCAGTACTTC.

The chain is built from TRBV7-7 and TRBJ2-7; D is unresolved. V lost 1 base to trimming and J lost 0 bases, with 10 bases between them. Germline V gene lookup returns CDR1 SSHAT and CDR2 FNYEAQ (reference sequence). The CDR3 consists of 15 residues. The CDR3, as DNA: TGTGCCAGCAGCTTAGGAGTAAACCCCTCCTACGAGCAGTACTTC. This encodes CASSLGVNPSYEQYF. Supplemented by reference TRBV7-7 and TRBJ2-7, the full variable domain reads GAGVSQSPRYKVTKRGQDVTLRCDPISSHATLYWYQQALGQGPEFLTYFNYEAQPDKSGLPSDRFSAERPEGSISTLTIQRTEQRDSAMYRCASSLGVNPSYEQYFGPGTRLTVT.

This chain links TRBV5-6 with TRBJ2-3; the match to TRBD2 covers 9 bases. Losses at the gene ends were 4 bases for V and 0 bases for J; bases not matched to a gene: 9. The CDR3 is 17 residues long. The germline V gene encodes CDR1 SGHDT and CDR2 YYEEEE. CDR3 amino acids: CASSRTGAGGSTDTQYF. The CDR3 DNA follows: TGTGCCAGCAGCCGGACGGGTGCGGGAGGGAGCACAGATACGCAGTATTTT.